The 27 T cell receptor beta chains below all came from one sample that was sequenced in a study of T cells after yellow fever vaccination. TCRdb recomputed calls from the 5' RACE reads with MiXCR, one row per CDR3 protein. The sample lists 300,000 to 400,000 distinct CDR3 sequences, around 4.1% seen once, with 20% to 30% in the top ten. The sample here was PBMCs, taken 5 days after the yellow fever booster vaccination. The receptors shown here come from a man aged 18 to 35 who received the YFV17D yellow fever vaccine.

This clonotype was detected only a few times. V and J are TRBV20-1 and TRBJ1-1; no clear D. The CDR3 length is 11 residues. The germline V gene encodes CDR1 DFQATT and CDR2 SNEGSKA (reference sequence). The ends were cut back, 6 bases at V and 6 bases at J, with 11 bases in the middle. The CDR3 spells CSAPRVSEAFF. The DNA of the CDR3 is TGCAGTGCCCCGAGGGTTTCTGAAGCTTTCTTT.

This clonotype was seen only a few times. The CDR3 region has the DNA TGTGCCAGCAGCTTCGGAAGTGACACAGATACGCAGTATTTT. As protein: CASSFGSDTDTQYF. The chain uses TRBV5-4 and TRBJ2-3; D uncertain. Germline CDR1 is SGHNT and CDR2 is YYREEE (reference sequence). This CDR3 has 14 amino acids. The V gene lost 2 bases and the J gene lost 2 bases, with 9 bases spanning the gap.

The chain uses TRBV5-1 and TRBJ2-2, with D perhaps matching TRBD1 or TRBD2 (5 bases each). The CDR3 loop spans 20 amino acids. Germline V gives CDR1 SGHRS, CDR2 YFSETQ. Trimming removed 0 bases at V and 4 bases at J, with 25 bases between. The CDR3 reads CASSLAVAAGTSPSTGELFF. CDR3 coding DNA: TGCGCCAGCAGCTTGGCCGTGGCAGCTGGGACCTCGCCAAGCACCGGGGAGCTGTTTTTT.

This clonotype was seen more than once but under ten times. The rearrangement joins TRBV5-1 to TRBJ2-3; 7 positions match TRBD2. The germline V gene encodes CDR1 SGHRS and CDR2 YFSETQ. V gave up 4 bases and J gave up 14 bases; unmatched junction bases: 10. CDR3 length: 12 residues. CDR3 region: CASSSGTNIAYF. In DNA form, the CDR3 reads TGCGCCAGCAGCAGCGGGACTAATATTGCGTATTTT.

This clonotype was recorded a few times. The J gene is TRBJ2-3, the V gene TRBV20-1, with 8 positions matching TRBD1. J lost 4 bases, V lost 6 bases, and 12 bases had no gene match. Germline V gene data show CDR1 as DFQATT and CDR2 as SNEGSKA (reference sequence). CDR3 length equals 15 residues. The CDR3, as DNA: TGCAGTGCCCAGCCCCAGGACAGGGACTCAGATACGCAGTATTTT. Translated, it gives CSAQPQDRDSDTQYF.

This clonotype has at least ten counts. The chain uses TRBV7-2 and TRBJ2-2, with a tentative D call TRBD1 (5 bases). This CDR3 comprises 12 residues. Germline CDR1 and CDR2: SGHTA and FQGNSA. Between the trimmed V and J ends, which lost 8 bases and 8 bases, there was a span of 12 bases. The CDR3 reads CASGAPRGELFF. Here the CDR3 DNA reads TGTGCCAGCGGGGCGCCAAGGGGGGAGCTGTTTTTT.

The gene calls are TRBV5-1 and TRBJ2-4; 8 bases are a match to TRBD1. From germline, CDR1 is SGHRS and CDR2 YFSETQ. CDR3 length: 15 residues. The ends lost 3 bases at V and 8 bases at J; junction bases unmatched: 10. As DNA, the CDR3 is TGCGCCAGCAGCTCCTCCGGGACAGGAATCGACATTCAGTACTTC. Translation: CASSSSGTGIDIQYF.

This clonotype was counted at least ten times. The chain carries TRBV25-1 and TRBJ2-2; TRBD2 aligns across 7 bases. Germline assignment: CDR1 MGHDK and CDR2 SYGVNS. The CDR3 loop spans 17 amino acids. Trimming at V came to 2 bases and at J to 5 bases, leaving 11 bases not matched to a gene. The CDR3 loop is CASSERGSARGTGELFF. The CDR3 bases are TGTGCCAGCAGTGAACGGGGGTCGGCGCGGGGGACCGGGGAGCTGTTTTTT.

This clonotype was seen at least ten times. The V and J genes are TRBV29-1 and TRBJ2-3, with unresolved D. The V end lost 4 bases, the J end lost 0 bases, and 8 bases lay between the germline ends. The germline CDR1 and CDR2 sequences are SQVTM and ANQGSEA. This CDR3 spans 13 amino acids. This chain's CDR3 is CSVAGSSTDTQYF. The CDR3 bases are TGCAGCGTTGCGGGTTCTAGCACAGATACGCAGTATTTT.

The rearrangement links TRBV9 to TRBJ1-5; weak D call: TRBD1 (5 bases). Deletions cut 0 bases from V and 6 bases from J, with 7 bases between. Germline lookup yields CDR1 SGDLS and CDR2 YYNGEE. This CDR3 has 13 residues. CDR3 protein: CASSVGGGQPQHF. The CDR3 DNA follows: TGTGCCAGCAGCGTAGGGGGGGGTCAGCCCCAGCATTTT.

This clonotype was counted between two and nine times. This chain joins TRBV5-1 and TRBJ2-2; D gene ambiguous. The V and J ends lost 0 bases and 1 base respectively, with 7 bases between them. Germline CDR1 SGHRS, CDR2 YFSETQ. The CDR3 is 15 amino acids. CDR3 region: CASSLEQMNTGELFF. The CDR3 nucleotides are TGCGCCAGCAGCTTGGAACAAATGAACACCGGGGAGCTGTTTTTT.

Many counts were recorded for this clonotype. The rearrangement joins TRBV4-1 to TRBJ2-1; possible D gene TRBD2, 6 bases. V was clipped by 4 bases and J by 8 bases, with 12 bases between them. Germline V CDR1 and CDR2: MGHRA, YSYEKL. There are 13 residues in the CDR3. The DNA for the CDR3 is TGCGCCAGCAGCCTCACCCCGGGAGATGAGCAGTTCTTC. It is translated as CASSLTPGDEQFF.

The genes are TRBV5-1 and TRBJ2-7; D gene ambiguous. Trimming removed 0 bases at V and 2 bases at J, with 9 bases between. From germline, CDR1 is SGHRS and CDR2 YFSETQ. The CDR3 runs 14 residues. CDR3 nucleotides: TGCGCCAGCAGCTTGGCCCCAGAAACCTACGAGCAGTACTTC. This translates into CASSLAPETYEQYF.

This clonotype was seen a handful of times. This chain uses TRBV20-1 with TRBJ2-5; D is undetermined. CDR1 is DFQATT and CDR2 is SNEGSKA in the germline V gene (reference sequence). The CDR3 is made up of 13 amino acids. V shed 1 base and J shed 2 bases, with 8 bases lying between them. CDR3 region: CSARASLQETQYF. The CDR3, as DNA: TGCAGTGCTAGAGCGAGCTTACAAGAGACCCAGTACTTC.

This clonotype was observed a handful of times. This chain uses TRBV18 with TRBJ1-2; 7 positions agree with TRBD1. The CDR3 totals 17 residues. Unmatched junction bases numbered 19, after V lost 4 bases and J lost 8 bases. The germline gives CDR1 KGHSH, CDR2 LQKENI. CDR3 in amino acids: CASSLGRQTGSTTGYTF. The CDR3 DNA sequence: TGTGCCAGCTCACTGGGACGACAGACAGGGAGTACGACGGGCTACACCTTC.

Written as DNA, the CDR3 is TGTGCCAGCAGCTTAGGAGGGACTAGCGGGGGGTCCCCCCCCTACGAGCAGTACTTC. Its protein product is CASSLGGTSGGSPPYEQYF. The rearrangement joins TRBV7-9 to TRBJ2-7, with TRBD2 identical over 15 bases. V was clipped by 1 base and J by 2 bases; unmatched bases: 9. The CDR3 runs to 19 residues. Germline assignment: CDR1 SEHNR and CDR2 FQNEAQ (reference sequence).

This clonotype has a handful of counts. The DNA for the CDR3 is TGTGCCAGCAGCCAAGTTGGAATTGCACTGTTTTTT. It codes for CASSQVGIALFF. This chain joins TRBV14 and TRBJ1-4; D is ambiguous. CDR1 SGHDN and CDR2 FVKESK come from the germline V gene. With 1 base removed from V and 13 bases from J, the gap between germline ends came to 10 bases. CDR3 length: 12 amino acids.

The chain couples TRBV4-3 to TRBJ2-2, with 11 bases identical to TRBD2. This CDR3 is 19 amino acids long. Trimming took 0 bases from V and 0 from J; bases not matched to a gene: 6. Germline V gene lookup returns CDR1 LGHNA and CDR2 YSLEER. The CDR3 sequence: CASSQEWLAGGTNTGELFF. The DNA of the CDR3 is TGCGCCAGCAGCCAAGAGTGGCTAGCGGGGGGCACGAACACCGGGGAGCTGTTTTTT.

This clonotype was detected only a few times. This chain links TRBV20-1 with TRBJ2-5, with 7 bases identical to TRBD1. The CDR3 spans 15 residues. Germline trimming cut 5 bases from V and 2 bases from J; bases unmatched to any gene: 11. The germline V gene has CDR1 DFQATT and CDR2 SNEGSKA (reference sequence). The CDR3 spells CSARRDRGVQETQYF. As DNA, the CDR3 is TGCAGTGCTCGCCGGGACAGAGGGGTTCAAGAGACCCAGTACTTC.

At least ten counts were recorded for this clonotype. This sequence joins TRBV7-2 and TRBJ2-2, with TRBD2 matching 10 bases. Germline trimming cut 1 base from V and 1 base from J; bases unmatched to any gene: 3. Germline lookup yields CDR1 SGHTA and CDR2 FQGNSA. The CDR3 is 17 residues long. The CDR3 loop is CASSLGRLAGNTGELFF. The CDR3 coding sequence is TGTGCCAGCAGCTTAGGGAGACTAGCGGGGAACACCGGGGAGCTGTTTTTT.

The CDR3 here is CASSPEGANYGYTF. The DNA of the CDR3 is TGTGCCAGCAGCCCTGAGGGGGCTAACTATGGCTACACCTTC. This sequence joins TRBV7-9 and TRBJ1-2, with D possibly TRBD1 on 6 matching bases. The CDR3 has 14 residues. Germline V CDR1 and CDR2: SEHNR, FQNEAQ (reference sequence). V dropped 5 bases and J dropped 0 bases, with 10 bases sitting between them.

This clonotype has just a few counts. J is TRBJ2-1 and V is TRBV12-3 or TRBV12-4; possible D gene TRBD2, 6 bases. Trimming took off 8 bases at V and 3 bases at J, with 26 bases between the two ends. CDR3 length: 18 residues. The DNA of the CDR3 is TGTGCCAGCTCCAAGGAGGGGTTGGGAATCGAGATCTACAATGAGCAGTTCTTC. The encoded protein is CASSKEGLGIEIYNEQFF.

The CDR3 DNA reads as TGTGCCAGCAGTCCTACCCGGGGGCCCCCCTACAATGAGCAGTTCTTC. Translating it yields CASSPTRGPPYNEQFF. This chain uses TRBV12-3 or TRBV12-4 with TRBJ2-1, with D perhaps matching TRBD1 or TRBD2 (6 bases each). The germline V and J ends were trimmed by 5 bases and 2 bases, with 16 bases remaining between them. CDR3 length: 16 amino acids.

This clonotype was detected many times. J is TRBJ2-1 and V is TRBV11-3, with D maybe TRBD2 (5 bases). V was pared by 5 bases and J by 12 bases, with 17 bases between. The CDR3 extends over 13 amino acids. Germline CDR1 is SGHNT and CDR2 is YENEEA. DNA of the CDR3: TGTGCCAGCAGCCCCCGGGAAGGCAATAGGCAGTTCTTC. Translated, it gives CASSPREGNRQFF.

The chain is built from TRBV7-2 and TRBJ2-3; 11 nucleotides align to TRBD1. This CDR3 contains 17 residues. The germline V gene encodes CDR1 SGHTA and CDR2 FQGNSA. V trimming: 1 base; J trimming: 5 bases; junction bases outside the gene matches: 8. CDR3 bases: TGTGCCAGCAGCTTAGTGATGGCCGGGACAGGGGGAGATACGCAGTATTTT. Its protein is CASSLVMAGTGGDTQYF.

This clonotype was counted many times. V is TRBV5-6 and J is TRBJ1-5; D is uncertain. Germline CDR1 and CDR2: SGHDT and YYEEEE. With 1 base removed from V and 5 bases from J, the gap between germline ends came to 7 bases. This CDR3 is 13 amino acids long. CDR3 in amino acids: CASSLSWDQPQHF. The DNA of the CDR3 is TGTGCCAGCAGCTTGTCCTGGGATCAGCCCCAGCATTTT.

This clonotype was recorded at least ten times. The chain carries TRBV10-3 and TRBJ1-2; perhaps TRBD1 as D (5 bases). Deletions cut 3 bases from V and 1 base from J, with 12 bases between. Germline V gene lookup returns CDR1 ENHRY and CDR2 SYGVKD. The CDR3 covers 15 residues. CDR3 nucleotides: TGTGCCATCAGTGATCCGGGACGGGATAACTATGGCTACACCTTC. Translation gives CAISDPGRDNYGYTF.